Shown below are 26 T cell receptor beta chains from a single sample sequenced in a study of T cells after posttransplantation cyclophosphamide. TCRdb's table, derived via immunoSEQ multiplex PCR, lists solely in-frame clones and lacks some. This sample has about 32,000 clones, with about 90% found just once. The sample was PBMCs. These receptor sequences come from a woman in her forties with a blood cancer, CMV-positive, and with a related stem cell donor.

This chain joins TRBV27 and TRBJ2-7; D possibly corresponds to TRBD1 (5 bases). Germline CDR1 MNHEY, CDR2 SMNVEV (reference sequence). The CDR3 contains 13 residues. Trimming cost V 8 bases and J 1 base, with 12 bases left between them. CDR3 coding DNA: TGTGCCAGCTCTAGGGGTGGGTCCTACGAGCAGTACTTC. This translates into CASSRGGSYEQYF.

The rearrangement uses TRBV7-9 and TRBJ2-7; 13 bases are a match to TRBD2. CDR3 length equals 15 residues. Unmatched junction bases numbered 5, after V lost 6 bases and J lost 3 bases. The germline CDR1 and CDR2 sequences are SEHNR and FQNEAQ (reference sequence). The CDR3, as DNA: TGTGCCAGCAGTCGGACTAGCGGGGGTAGCTACGAGCAGTACTTC. This encodes CASSRTSGGSYEQYF.

The chain recombines TRBV4-3 with TRBJ1-1; a weak D match, TRBD1 (6 bases). CDR3 length equals 16 residues. Germline assignment: CDR1 LGHNA and CDR2 YSLEER. V gave up 2 bases and J gave up 5 bases, with 18 bases separating them. CDR3 DNA: TGCGCCAGCAGCCAAACTATTGGCAGGGGTGGGACTGAAGCTTTCTTT. Encoded protein: CASSQTIGRGGTEAFF.

The chain carries TRBV9 and TRBJ1-4; 7 bases line up with TRBD1. This CDR3 has 17 amino acids. V lost 3 bases and J lost 0; bases outside the gene matches: 8. Germline loops: CDR1 SGDLS, CDR2 YYNGEE. CDR3 DNA sequence: TGTGCCAGCAGCGAGGAGGGGGCGCGGACAACTAATGAAAAACTGTTTTTT. This sequence encodes CASSEEGARTTNEKLFF.

This clone was picked up a small number of times. Other nucleotide sequences in the sample specify the same CDR3. The V call is TRBV7-3, the J call TRBJ2-2, with unresolved D. V was shortened by 8 bases and J by 0 bases, with 10 bases between the two germline ends. In germline, CDR1 is SGHTA, CDR2 FQGTGA. The length of the CDR3 is 14 residues. The CDR3 DNA sequence: TGTGCCAGCGGTCGAATAGCGAACACCGGGGAGCTGTTTTTT. Its translation: CASGRIANTGELFF.

V and J are TRBV4-1 and TRBJ2-5; D call uncertain. Trimming removed 4 bases at V and 5 bases at J, with 11 bases between. The CDR3 has 13 amino acids. CDR1 MGHRA and CDR2 YSYEKL come from the germline V gene. The CDR3 bases are TGCGCCAGCAGCCTCGGAGTGCTGGAGACCCAGTACTTC. It encodes CASSLGVLETQYF.

Notes on this clone: The junction does not match germline at one end; this may be a read error. The chain couples TRBV7-9 to TRBJ2-2, with D perhaps TRBD2 (6 bases). The germline V gene encodes CDR1 SEHNR and CDR2 FQNEAQ (reference sequence). CDR3 size: 11 residues. CDR3 sequence: CASSSPGGLFF. The CDR3 DNA is TGTGCCAGCAGCTCCCCCGGGGGGCTGTTTTTT.

This clone was seen just once. V is TRBV5-3 and J is TRBJ2-2; the match to TRBD2 covers 13 bases. TRBV5-3 is annotated as an ORF whose role is uncertain. V dropped 5 bases and J dropped 3; count of bases not matched to a gene: 4. The CDR3 is 16 residues long. The CDR3 sequence is CARRPTSGGDTGELFF. The CDR3 region has the DNA TGTGCCAGAAGACCTACTAGCGGGGGGGACACCGGGGAGCTGTTTTTT.

The chain is built from TRBV5-1 and TRBJ1-3, with D possibly matching TRBD1 (5 bases). Germline V gives CDR1 SGHRS, CDR2 YFSETQ. The V end was cut by 5 bases, the J end by 2 bases, with 23 bases between. The CDR3 is made up of 18 amino acids. The CDR3 DNA follows: TGCGCCAGCAGTACTTCCCCTCCGGTCGGGACTACTGGAAACACCATATATTTT. It specifies CASSTSPPVGTTGNTIYF.

V usage is TRBV6-5 and J usage is TRBJ1-6; D is perhaps TRBD1 (5 bases). The V end lost 2 bases, the J end lost 5 bases, and 7 bases lay between the germline ends. This CDR3 is built from 14 residues. Germline V gives CDR1 MNHEY, CDR2 SVGAGI. CDR3 loop: CASSYGADNSPLHF. CDR3 coding DNA: TGTGCCAGCAGTTACGGGGCTGATAATTCACCCCTCCACTTT.

The chain combines TRBV2 with TRBJ2-7; D uncertain. This CDR3 is 13 amino acids long. Germline V gene lookup returns CDR1 SNHLY and CDR2 FYNNEI. The V end was cut by 5 bases, the J end by 7 bases, with 15 bases between. The CDR3 loop reads CASSITMPGEQYF. CDR3 in DNA: TGTGCCAGCAGTATCACAATGCCCGGGGAGCAGTACTTC.

The chain couples TRBV20-1 to TRBJ1-5; D may be TRBD1 (5 bases). The germline gives CDR1 DFQATT, CDR2 SNEGSKA (reference sequence). The CDR3 is 11 amino acids. Trimming took 7 bases from V and 11 from J, leaving 15 bases between them. In DNA form, the CDR3 reads TGCAGTGTCGAGACAGAAGAGGCCCAGCATTTT. This translates into CSVETEEAQHF.

The V call is TRBV2, the J call TRBJ1-1; 10 bases are a match to TRBD1. The CDR3 spans 14 residues. Trimming at V came to 6 bases and at J to 2 bases, leaving 3 bases not matched to a gene. Germline V gene data show CDR1 as SNHLY and CDR2 as FYNNEI. This CDR3 reads CASRGTGVNTEAFF. CDR3 coding DNA: TGTGCCAGCAGGGGGACAGGGGTAAACACTGAAGCTTTCTTT. Full variable domain (outside the CDR3, taken from reference TRBV2 and TRBJ1-1): EPEVTQTPSHQVTQMGQEVILRCVPISNHLYFYWYRQILGQKVEFLVSFYNNEISEKSEIFDDQFSVERPDGSNFTLKIRSTKLEDSAMYFCASRGTGVNTEAFFGQGTRLTVV.

V usage is TRBV7-9 and J usage is TRBJ1-4; TRBD1 agrees at 8 bases. This CDR3 comprises 16 residues. CDR1 is SEHNR, CDR2 FQNEAQ, per germline (reference sequence). Unmatched junction bases numbered 11, after V lost 3 bases and J lost 8 bases. In DNA form, the CDR3 reads TGTGCCAGCAGCTTCCTACAGGGGGAGGTGAAGGAAAAACTGTTTTTT. Encoded protein: CASSFLQGEVKEKLFF. The full variable domain, rest sourced from reference TRBV7-9 and TRBJ1-4, is DTGVSQNPRHKITKRGQNVTFRCDPISEHNRLYWYRQTLGQGPEFLTYFQNEAQLEKSRLLSDRFSAERPKGSFSTLEIQRTEQGDSAMYLCASSFLQGEVKEKLFFGSGTQLSVL.

J is TRBJ2-2 and V is TRBV7-2, with 12 nucleotides matching TRBD2. CDR1 is SGHTA, CDR2 FQGNSA, per germline. This CDR3 region has 15 residues. Trimming removed 5 bases from V and 7 bases from J; junction bases left unmatched: 5. Written as DNA, the CDR3 is TGTGCCAGCAGCCCCGGGACTAGCGGGCACGGGGAGCTGTTTTTT. This translates into CASSPGTSGHGELFF.

The chain carries TRBV7-9 and TRBJ1-2, with D perhaps matching TRBD1 (6 bases). Germline V gives CDR1 SEHNR, CDR2 FQNEAQ (reference sequence). V was pared by 5 bases and J by 0 bases, with 16 bases between. The length of the CDR3 is 16 residues. CDR3 sequence (DNA): TGTGCCAGCAGCCCGAACCGGGACACGACTAACTATGGCTACACCTTC. It encodes CASSPNRDTTNYGYTF.

The chain links TRBV28 to TRBJ1-5, with 7 bases fitting TRBD1. This CDR3 spans 13 amino acids. Germline trimming cut 7 bases from V and 4 bases from J; bases unmatched to any gene: 4. Germline loops: CDR1 MDHEN, CDR2 SYDVKM. The CDR3 bases are TGTGCCAGCAACAGGGGCCCTAATCAGCCCCAGCATTTT. This translates into CASNRGPNQPQHF.

This clone has just one count. The chain recombines TRBV23-1 with TRBJ1-2, with D possibly being TRBD1 (6 bases). TRBV23-1 is assigned to the ORF class and has an uncertain function. This CDR3 is built from 12 residues. The germline V and J ends were trimmed by 6 bases and 4 bases, with 9 bases remaining between them. The CDR3 loop is CASRQGAYGYTF. DNA of the CDR3: TGCGCCAGCAGACAGGGAGCCTATGGCTACACCTTC.

This clone has just one count. The rearrangement links TRBV28 to TRBJ1-6; TRBD1 matches 7 bases. After removal of 6 bases from V and 10 bases from J, the junction contained 9 bases not matched to a gene. Per the germline V gene, CDR1 is MDHEN and CDR2 is SYDVKM. The CDR3 is made up of 14 amino acids. CDR3 in DNA: TGTGCCAGCAGCCAGGGGTTAGGGGGCTCACCCCTCCACTTT. This codes for CASSQGLGGSPLHF.

The chain couples TRBV5-4 to TRBJ2-6; TRBD1 is a possible D gene (6 bases). Germline assignment: CDR1 SGHNT and CDR2 YYREEE (reference sequence). The CDR3 contains 19 residues. The V and J ends lost 0 bases and 0 bases respectively, with 16 bases between them. The DNA for the CDR3 is TGTGCCAGCAGCTTGGAAGAGCCGCAGGGGCTCTCTGGGGCCAACGTCCTGACTTTC. Translated: CASSLEEPQGLSGANVLTF.

V usage is TRBV6-5 and J usage is TRBJ1-4; 9 bases are a match to TRBD1. With V trimmed by 3 bases and J by 8 bases, 7 bases remained unmatched. The CDR3 length is 15 residues. Germline V lookup: CDR1 MNHEY, CDR2 SVGAGI. CDR3 in DNA: TGTGCCAGCAGTTATTCCGGGACAGGGCGAGAAAAACTGTTTTTT. Protein sequence: CASSYSGTGREKLFF.

The rearrangement joins TRBV4-1 to TRBJ2-5, with a possible D match to TRBD1 (6 bases). The end of the DNA fits TRBJ2-7 better, so the J call may be wrong. CDR3 length equals 15 residues. Germline V CDR1 and CDR2: MGHRA, YSYEKL. The chain's CDR3 is CASSQAWGPSYEQYF. DNA of the CDR3: TGCGCCAGCAGCCAAGCTTGGGGGCCCTCCTACGAGCAGTACTTC.

The chain links TRBV4-3 to TRBJ1-2; 9 nucleotides align to TRBD1. V was clipped by 0 bases and J by 8 bases; unmatched bases: 7. Germline CDR1 is LGHNA and CDR2 is YSLEER. This CDR3 spans 15 amino acids. This CDR3 is CASSQDRGTGQGYTF. As DNA, the CDR3 is TGCGCCAGCAGCCAAGATAGGGGGACAGGGCAAGGCTACACCTTC.

The CDR3 loop reads CASRLTGTGYTGELFF. Written as DNA, the CDR3 is TGCGCCAGCAGATTAACCGGGACAGGATACACCGGGGAGCTGTTTTTT. The gene calls are TRBV5-1 and TRBJ2-2; 8 nucleotides agree with TRBD1. V shed 5 bases and J 3 bases; nucleotides not matched to a gene: 9. The germline V gene encodes CDR1 SGHRS and CDR2 YFSETQ. The CDR3 is 16 amino acids.

J is TRBJ2-5 and V is TRBV29-1; 9 positions match TRBD2. Germline V lookup: CDR1 SQVTM, CDR2 ANQGSEA. V shed 5 bases, J shed 0 bases, and the junction held 16 bases outside the gene matches. This CDR3 is 18 amino acids long. Written as DNA, the CDR3 is TGCAGCGTTAGAACTGGGGGCTACGGCGGGGGGGACCAAGAGACCCAGTACTTC. Amino acids: CSVRTGGYGGGDQETQYF.

The chain couples TRBV5-4 to TRBJ1-2, with 7 nucleotides matching TRBD1. Germline V gene data show CDR1 as SGHNT and CDR2 as YYREEE (reference sequence). The ends lost 7 bases at V and 8 bases at J; junction bases unmatched: 14. This CDR3 region has 14 residues. DNA for the CDR3: TGTGCCAGCCGACAACTAAGGGGGCTAAAAGGCTACACCTTC. This translates into CASRQLRGLKGYTF.